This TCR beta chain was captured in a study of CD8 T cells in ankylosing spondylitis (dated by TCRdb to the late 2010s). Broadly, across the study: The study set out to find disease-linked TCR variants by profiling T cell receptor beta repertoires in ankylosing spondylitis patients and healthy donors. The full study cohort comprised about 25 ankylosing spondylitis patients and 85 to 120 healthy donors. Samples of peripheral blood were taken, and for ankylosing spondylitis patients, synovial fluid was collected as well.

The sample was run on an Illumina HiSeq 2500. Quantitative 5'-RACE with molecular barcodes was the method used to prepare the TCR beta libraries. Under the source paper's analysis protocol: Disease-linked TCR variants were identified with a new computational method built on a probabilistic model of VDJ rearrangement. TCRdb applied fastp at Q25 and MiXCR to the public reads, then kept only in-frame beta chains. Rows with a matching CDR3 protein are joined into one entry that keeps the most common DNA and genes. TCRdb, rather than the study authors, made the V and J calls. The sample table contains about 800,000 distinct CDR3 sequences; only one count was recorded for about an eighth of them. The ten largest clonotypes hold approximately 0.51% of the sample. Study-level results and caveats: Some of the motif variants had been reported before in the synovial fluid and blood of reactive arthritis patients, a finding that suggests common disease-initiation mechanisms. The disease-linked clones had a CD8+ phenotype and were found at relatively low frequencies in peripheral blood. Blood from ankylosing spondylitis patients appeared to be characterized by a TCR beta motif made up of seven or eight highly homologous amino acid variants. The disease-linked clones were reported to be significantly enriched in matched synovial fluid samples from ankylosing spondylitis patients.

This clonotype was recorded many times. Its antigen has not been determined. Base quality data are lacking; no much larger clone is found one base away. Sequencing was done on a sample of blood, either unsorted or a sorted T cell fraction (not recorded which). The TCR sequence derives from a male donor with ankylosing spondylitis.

The DNA sequence is as follows: TGCAGTGTCGTGAGGACAGGGGGTTACTACAATGAGCAGTTCTTC. Its product reads: CSVVRTGGYYNEQFF. The chain is encoded by TRBV20-1 joined to TRBJ2-1, with 10 middle bases fitting TRBD1. The germline V gene (reference sequence) sets CDR1 to DFQATT and CDR2 to SNEGSKA. The germline V end is reduced by 7 bases and the J end by 3 bases; junction bases left unmatched: 9. Including the terminal cysteine and phenylalanine, the CDR3 comprises 15 residues. Only the CDR3 region is kept as DNA, spanning 45 bases read in frame from base 1.